Presented here are 10 T cell receptor beta chains from one specimen sequenced in a study of TIL therapy for anti-PD-1-resistant metastatic lung cancer. The immunoSEQ assay was v3. Generated by immunoSEQ multiplex PCR, the TCRdb table keeps only in-frame clones and is missing some. The sample has more than 50,000 clones; about nine tenths are singletons. Time point noted: pre-treatment sample, taken before nivolumab and TIL therapy. This sample comprised blood, obtained at baseline. The origin of the receptors is a person aged 25-79 years with non-small cell lung cancer.

V usage is TRBV15 and J usage is TRBJ2-2; D could derive from TRBD1 or TRBD2 (6 bases each). V lost 0 bases and J 5 bases, leaving 13 bases between the germline ends. Germline CDR1 LNHNV, CDR2 YYDKDF (reference sequence). CDR3 size: 16 residues. CDR3 amino acids: CATSRDMGGATGELFF. CDR3 sequence (DNA): TGTGCCACCAGCAGAGATATGGGGGGCGCGACCGGGGAGCTGTTTTTT.

This chain connects TRBV24-1 to TRBJ2-2; 7 bases are shared with TRBD1. V shed 4 bases, J shed 4 bases, and the junction held 11 bases outside the gene matches. The CDR3 has 17 amino acids. The germline gives CDR1 KGHDR, CDR2 SFDVKD. CDR3 residues: CATSDPIGQAPTGELFF. CDR3 bases: TGTGCCACCAGTGACCCTATTGGACAGGCTCCCACCGGGGAGCTGTTTTTT.

The V call is TRBV28, the J call TRBJ1-1, with 7 positions matching TRBD1. Germline CDR1 and CDR2: MDHEN and SYDVKM. V shed 5 bases, J shed 1 base, and the junction held 4 bases outside the gene matches. CDR3 length equals 14 residues. CDR3 nucleotide sequence: TGTGCCAGCAGTCTGACAGGGCCGAACACTGAAGCTTTCTTT. Its protein is CASSLTGPNTEAFF.

The rearrangement joins TRBV11-1 to TRBJ2-1; no firm D call. The CDR3 spans 14 residues. With 3 bases removed from V and 10 bases from J, the gap between germline ends came to 16 bases. Germline CDR1 is SGHAT and CDR2 is FQDESV (reference sequence). CDR3 bases: TGTGCCAGCAGCTTGGCGTTAGAGGCTGGAGAGCAGTTCTTC. As protein: CASSLALEAGEQFF.

The chain is built from TRBV5-4 and TRBJ2-7; 8 nucleotides line up with TRBD1. The CDR3 is 14 amino acids. Germline V gene sequence: CDR1 SGHNT, CDR2 YYREEE (reference sequence). J gave up 2 bases and V 0 bases, and 1 base lay outside the gene matches. This CDR3 is CASSLDRGAYEQYF. CDR3 DNA sequence: TGTGCCAGCAGCTTGGACAGGGGGGCCTACGAGCAGTACTTC.

J is TRBJ2-2 and V is TRBV3-1 (or the pseudogene TRBV3-2); D assignment may be TRBD1 or TRBD2 (6 bases each). The CDR3 extends over 16 amino acids. V was clipped by 7 bases and J by 6 bases, with 21 bases between them. Germline V CDR1 and CDR2: LGHDT, YNNKEL (reference sequence). CDR3 sequence: CASTPSGARLAGELFF. CDR3 nucleotides: TGTGCCAGCACCCCGTCGGGGGCTAGGTTGGCCGGGGAGCTGTTTTTT.

The chain has TRBV30 and TRBJ2-1; 11 nucleotides agree with TRBD2. From germline, CDR1 is GTSNPN and CDR2 SVGIG (reference sequence). The CDR3 consists of 17 residues. Losses at the gene ends were 3 bases for V and 0 bases for J; bases not matched to a gene: 7. The DNA of the CDR3 is TGTGCCTGGAGCAGGGTAGCGGGAGGGAGCTCCTACAATGAGCAGTTCTTC. Amino acid sequence: CAWSRVAGGSSYNEQFF.

This chain joins TRBV11-2 and TRBJ2-7; a possible D gene is TRBD1 (5 bases). The CDR3 extends over 18 amino acids. V lost 1 base and J 2 bases, leaving 21 bases between the germline ends. CDR1 SGHAT and CDR2 FQNNGV come from the germline V gene. CDR3 nucleotide sequence: TGTGCCAGCAGCTTAGGGCTCCAGGGCGGTTCCGCTCCCTACGAGCAGTACTTC. Residues: CASSLGLQGGSAPYEQYF.

The CDR3 protein is CASTRGDRGNTEAFF. The DNA of the CDR3 is TGTGCCAGTACCCGGGGGGACAGGGGGAACACTGAAGCTTTCTTT. The chain employs TRBV19 and TRBJ1-1; TRBD1 matches 10 bases. In germline, CDR1 is LNHDA, CDR2 SQIVND (reference sequence). The CDR3 is made up of 15 amino acids. With V trimmed by 7 bases and J by 1 base, 6 bases remained unmatched.

The chain is built from TRBV5-1 and TRBJ2-2; TRBD1 might be the D (6 bases). Trimming cost V 0 bases and J 0 bases, with 6 bases left between them. Germline V gene sequence: CDR1 SGHRS, CDR2 YFSETQ. This CDR3 spans 15 amino acids. CDR3 bases: TGCGCCAGCAGCTTGGACAGGGCGAACACCGGGGAGCTGTTTTTT. It translates to CASSLDRANTGELFF.